This T cell receptor beta chain came from a study of blood T cell repertoires in COVID-19. Individuals drawn from around 24 US areas were about 18 to 95 years old. In assigning cohorts, the study relied on participant-reported clinical history. Before being deemed recovered, Cohort 3 donors had two negative PCRs, clearance, or symptom resolution. This CDR3 spans 17 amino acids. Germline-derived CDR1 and CDR2 are SGHNT and YYREEE (reference sequence). J lost 7 bases, V lost 0 bases, and 13 bases had no gene match. Measured with immunoSEQ multiplex PCR; TCRdb has only the in-frame clones, and not every one. The table has around 220,000 clones, around nine tenths seen once.

The rearrangement uses TRBV5-4 and TRBJ2-1, with 7 bases matching TRBD2. The TCR sequence derives from a woman under 30 who had recovered from COVID-19. Material for sequencing was PBMCs or T cells enriched from blood (not recorded which). CDR3 DNA: TGTGCCAGCAGCTTGGAAGCGGGGTCAGGGCTTGGGAATGAGCAGTTCTTC. Its translation is CASSLEAGSGLGNEQFF.